Each of the 21 T cell receptor beta chains below was sequenced from the same sample in a study of T cell repertoires in aging, cancer and after chemotherapy. Peripheral blood genomic DNA, not sorted cells or RNA, was the template. A mixed TRB-A/B primer pool amplified rearranged TRB by multiplex touch-down PCR. Each CDR3 protein gets one entry after TCRdb re-called the multiplex PCR reads with MiXCR. The sample consists of about 1,900 distinct CDR3 sequences, 28% of them appearing once. What was sequenced was blood. All receptors come from a human donor with a solid tumor.

By share of the sample, this clonotype is medium-sized. The rearrangement uses TRBV19 and TRBJ2-2, with unresolved D. Deletions cut 4 bases from V and 5 bases from J, with 5 bases between. The CDR3 spans 12 residues. Germline CDR1 is LNHDA and CDR2 is SQIVND (reference sequence). The CDR3 loop reads CASSTRTGELFF. The CDR3 DNA reads TGTGCCAGTAGTACCAGAACCGGGGAGCTGTTTTTT.

This clonotype was detected a few times. This rearrangement joins TRBV13 to TRBJ1-1, with no clear D. The CDR3 loop spans 15 amino acids. Germline V CDR1 and CDR2: PRHDT, FYEKMQ (reference sequence). Trimming removed 5 bases from V and 4 bases from J, with 17 bases in between. The CDR3 DNA reads TGTGCCAGCAGCAGTAGCGAAGGGAGGAGCACTGAAGCTTTCTTT. Its translation: CASSSSEGRSTEAFF.

By frequency in the sample, this clonotype is medium-sized. The V gene is TRBV6-5, the J gene TRBJ2-6; D is uncertain. Looked up from germline, CDR1 is MNHEY and CDR2 is SVGAGI. V dropped 2 bases and J dropped 4 bases, with 9 bases sitting between them. The CDR3 loop spans 15 amino acids. CDR3 amino acids: CASSYGLTGANVLTF. The DNA of the CDR3 is TGTGCCAGCAGTTACGGTCTTACAGGGGCCAACGTCCTGACTTTC.

This clonotype was seen more than once but under ten times. The rearrangement joins TRBV6-5 to TRBJ1-1, with D hard to call. Germline values: CDR1 MNHEY, CDR2 SVGAGI. Trimming took 4 bases from V and 2 from J, leaving 8 bases between them. The CDR3 extends over 13 amino acids. The CDR3 reads CASSLRVNTEAFF. In nucleotides, the CDR3 is TGTGCCAGCAGTTTGAGAGTTAACACTGAAGCTTTCTTT.

The chain combines TRBV7-2 with TRBJ1-2; maybe TRBD1 (6 bases). Looked up from germline, CDR1 is SGHTA and CDR2 is FQGNSA. Trimming removed 8 bases at V and 7 bases at J, with 17 bases between. The CDR3 length is 13 residues. The CDR3 sequence is CASLRGTVGGYTF. The CDR3 coding sequence is TGTGCCAGCTTAAGGGGGACCGTAGGTGGCTACACCTTC.

The CDR3 loop is CASSPRVGTGTVSRRSPLHF. CDR3 sequence (DNA): TGTGCCAGCAGCCCCCGCGTGGGGACAGGGACCGTCTCCCGACGATCACCCCTCCACTTT. This rearrangement joins TRBV7-2 to TRBJ1-6, with 9 bases fitting TRBD1. With V trimmed by 5 bases and J by 10 bases, 24 bases remained unmatched. This CDR3 is built from 20 residues. Germline assignment: CDR1 SGHTA and CDR2 FQGNSA.

The chain links TRBV20-1 to TRBJ2-7; D possibly corresponds to TRBD1 (6 bases). The CDR3 length is 10 residues. Per the germline V gene, CDR1 is DFQATT and CDR2 is SNEGSKA (reference sequence). Deletions cut 4 bases from V and 5 bases from J, with 6 bases between. DNA for the CDR3: TGCAGTGCTAAGGGGGACGAGCAGTACTTC. Amino acid sequence: CSAKGDEQYF.

The genes are TRBV6-6 and TRBJ1-4, with a weak D call TRBD1 (6 bases). The V gene's germline CDR1 is MNHNY and CDR2 SVGAGI (reference sequence). The CDR3 is made up of 13 amino acids. The V end was cut by 7 bases, the J end by 4 bases, with 10 bases between. The CDR3 region is CASKDSDNEKLFF. The CDR3 coding sequence is TGTGCCAGCAAGGACAGCGATAATGAAAAACTGTTTTTT.

V and J are TRBV27 and TRBJ1-2; possible D gene TRBD1, 5 bases. The CDR3 sequence is 15 residues long. CDR1 is MNHEY and CDR2 is SMNVEV in the germline V gene (reference sequence). With 6 bases removed from V and 8 bases from J, the gap between germline ends came to 22 bases. The CDR3 loop reads CASRFGHRGGEGYTF. Written as DNA, the CDR3 is TGTGCCAGCAGATTCGGACACCGGGGCGGAGAAGGCTACACCTTC.

V and J are TRBV6-2 or TRBV6-3 and TRBJ1-1; tentative D call: TRBD1 (5 bases). Looked up from germline, CDR1 is MNHEY and CDR2 is SVGEGT. V was cut by 4 bases and J by 4 bases, with 10 bases left in between. The CDR3 totals 13 residues. As DNA, the CDR3 is TGTGCCAGCAGTTCCAGGGTTGCCACTGAAGCTTTCTTT. Its translation: CASSSRVATEAFF.

The rearrangement joins TRBV15 to TRBJ1-5, with D possibly TRBD1 on 6 matching bases. Germline V gene data show CDR1 as LNHNV and CDR2 as YYDKDF (reference sequence). This CDR3 region has 16 residues. The germline V and J ends were trimmed by 0 bases and 2 bases, with 11 bases remaining between them. CDR3 nucleotides: TGTGCCACCAGCAGAGATTTGTCAGGGGGCAATCAGCCCCAGCATTTT. The encoded protein is CATSRDLSGGNQPQHF.

The chain couples TRBV5-1 to TRBJ2-3; 7 nucleotides line up with TRBD1. The CDR3 covers 15 residues. Germline V CDR1 and CDR2: SGHRS, YFSETQ. The ends lost 0 bases at V and 1 base at J; junction bases unmatched: 2. The CDR3 here is CASSLGTGGTDTQYF. The CDR3, as DNA: TGCGCCAGCAGCTTGGGGACAGGAGGCACAGATACGCAGTATTTT.

On this clonotype itself: This may be a read error: a much more frequent sequence differs by one nucleotide. The rearrangement links TRBV27 to TRBJ2-1, with 12 bases aligning to TRBD2. This CDR3 spans 18 amino acids. V gave up 6 bases and J gave up 7 bases; unmatched junction bases: 16. Germline values: CDR1 MNHEY, CDR2 SMNVEV (reference sequence). CDR3 sequence (DNA): TGTGCCAGCAGAAGTGCCCTGACTAGCGGGAGATATAATAATGAGCAGTTCTTC. Its protein is CASRSALTSGRYNNEQFF.

The V and J genes are TRBV29-1 and TRBJ2-7; maybe TRBD2 (6 bases). Germline CDR1 reads SQVTM; CDR2 reads ANQGSEA. The CDR3 contains 13 residues. The ends were cut back, 4 bases at V and 3 bases at J, with 13 bases in the middle. The CDR3 here is CSVGGGDRYEQYF. The CDR3, as DNA: TGCAGCGTTGGAGGCGGGGACCGCTACGAGCAGTACTTC.

The chain couples TRBV6-5 to TRBJ1-5; D not certain. V dropped 5 bases and J dropped 0 bases, with 17 bases sitting between them. Germline-derived CDR1 and CDR2 are MNHEY and SVGAGI. This CDR3 has 17 amino acids. The CDR3 coding sequence is TGTGCCAGCAGTCGGGCGGTTGTAAGGGCTAGCAATCAGCCCCAGCATTTT. Amino acids: CASSRAVVRASNQPQHF.

The chain carries TRBV5-4 and TRBJ2-1; the match to TRBD2 covers 13 bases. Germline-derived CDR1 and CDR2 are SGHNT and YYREEE (reference sequence). The V gene end was trimmed by 3 bases and the J gene end by 3 bases; junction bases not matched to a gene: 3. CDR3 length: 16 residues. CDR3 residues: CASSSGTSGDYNEQFF. Here the CDR3 DNA reads TGTGCCAGCAGCTCAGGGACTAGCGGGGACTACAATGAGCAGTTCTTC.

In this sample, this clonotype turned up a few times. The chain links TRBV24-1 to TRBJ2-3; no clear D. The CDR3 runs 15 residues. Trimming cost V 5 bases and J 2 bases, with 13 bases left between them. Germline V gene data show CDR1 as KGHDR and CDR2 as SFDVKD. The CDR3 coding sequence is TGTGCCACCAGTGTCCTCATTGGGAACACAGATACGCAGTATTTT. It codes for CATSVLIGNTDTQYF.

This clonotype is termed medium-sized. The V call is TRBV27, the J call TRBJ2-1; D is uncertain. The V gene's germline CDR1 is MNHEY and CDR2 SMNVEV (reference sequence). The ends were cut back, 3 bases at V and 7 bases at J, with 16 bases in the middle. The CDR3 runs 15 residues. The CDR3 DNA reads as TGTGCCAGCAGTTTGGTCAGGCCTGATTTTAATGAGCAGTTCTTC. As protein: CASSLVRPDFNEQFF.

The chain recombines TRBV15 with TRBJ1-1; tentative D call: TRBD1 (5 bases). Germline CDR1 and CDR2: LNHNV and YYDKDF (reference sequence). The CDR3 is 15 residues long. Trimming cost V 1 base and J 0 bases, with 9 bases left between them. The CDR3 here is CATSRGQSMNTEAFF. As DNA, the CDR3 is TGTGCCACCAGCAGAGGACAGTCCATGAACACTGAAGCTTTCTTT.

The sample holds one count of this clonotype. V gene TRBV15 combines with J gene TRBJ1-4, with D possibly being TRBD1 (5 bases). The CDR3 has 13 residues. The germline V gene encodes CDR1 LNHNV and CDR2 YYDKDF (reference sequence). Trimming cost V 3 bases and J 7 bases, with 9 bases left between them. Here the CDR3 reads CATSRGQGEKLFF. The CDR3 bases are TGTGCCACCAGCAGGGGCCAGGGTGAAAAACTGTTTTTT.

With respect to this clonotype: This sequence may be a read error, since a much larger clone differs from it by one base. Since no conserved phenylalanine or tryptophan closes the CDR3, a read error is the likely cause. DNA of the CDR3: TGTGCCAGTAGTCGGACAGGGACCCTGGGCAATCAGCCCCAGCATCTT. As protein: CASSRTGTLGNQPQHL. The rearrangement uses TRBV19 and TRBJ1-5; 8 bases align to TRBD1. Germline V gene data show CDR1 as LNHDA and CDR2 as SQIVND (reference sequence). The V gene end was trimmed by 5 bases and the J gene end by 2 bases; junction bases not matched to a gene: 8. The CDR3 is made up of 16 amino acids.